This section outlines one T cell receptor (beta chain) sequence together with its context. The antigen remains unidentified. This specimen belongs to a study of naive and memory T cell subsets. Study results and limitations: Activation and differentiation may alter RNA-based TCR counts. From naive to CM, EM and EMRA, diversity decreased and Gini increased. Each distinct alpha or beta sequence counts as one clonotype. Especially in CD8 cells, naive repertoires contained a few larger clonotypes, possibly CD45RA-re-expressing memory cells.

The beta constant-region primer was an equimolar mix of two oligonucleotides covering TRBC1 and TRBC2. Nested alpha and beta constant-region primers with the SP2 primer drove four PCR rounds on ligated cDNA. TCRdb called the UMI-ligation and nested PCR reads again in MiXCR, with one record for every CDR3 protein. The repertoire holds approximately 150,000 distinct CDR3 sequences, 22% seen once, with about 0.11% in the top ten. Trimming took 1 base from V and 0 from J, leaving 13 bases between them. CDR3 size: 17 residues. From germline, CDR1 is SEHNR and CDR2 FQNEAQ (reference sequence). Specimen: naive CD4+ T cells from blood. This clonotype originated in a human donor in good health. V is TRBV7-9 and J is TRBJ2-1; a possible D gene is TRBD2 (6 bases). The CDR3 loop is CASSLDPAAGSYNEQFF. CDR3 coding DNA: TGTGCCAGCAGCTTAGACCCTGCAGCGGGCTCCTACAATGAGCAGTTCTTC.